This TCR beta chain is from a study of CD8 T cells in Susac syndrome. The study's findings and limits: Clonal expansion did not appear in Susac syndrome CD4+ T cell repertoires.

A quantity of roughly 0.5 to 1 ug RNA underwent reverse transcription using random hexamers. TCRdb analysed the immunoSEQ multiplex PCR reads with MiXCR anew, one entry per CDR3 protein. The sample includes 130,000 to 150,000 distinct CDR3 sequences, 90% to 97% seen only once; the top ten take 0.065% to 0.095%. TEMRA cells were FACS-enriched, unlike CD8+ and CD4+ T cells, which were negatively isolated. V gave up 3 bases and J gave up 9 bases, with 12 bases separating them. The germline V gene encodes CDR1 LGHDT and CDR2 YNNKEL (reference sequence). This CDR3 contains 13 residues. A word on this clonotype: Its antigen is unidentified.

The sequenced sample was CD4+ T cells from PBMCs. The clonotype comes from a human donor with Susac syndrome. The V call is TRBV3-1, the J call TRBJ1-5, with TRBD1 as a possible D gene (6 bases). CDR3 amino acids: CASSQTGLGPQHF. The CDR3, as DNA: TGTGCCAGCAGCCAGACAGGTCTAGGGCCCCAGCATTTT.